This T cell receptor (beta chain) was sequenced for a study of cytomegalovirus exposure and HLA in healthy donors. The CDR3 sequence is 14 residues long. V was pared by 5 bases and J by 6 bases, with 9 bases of the junction left unmatched. CDR1 is MDHEN, CDR2 SYDVKM, per germline. This clone was observed a handful of times. PCR primers comprised 60 Vbeta and 13 Jbeta primers. The protocol was immunoSEQ multiplex PCR, while the TCRdb copy is restricted to in-frame clones and leaves out a portion. The table shows about 130,000 clones, with over 15% occurring only once. The sequence derives from a female donor in good health and CMV-seropositive. The sequencing sample was made of PBMCs. J is TRBJ2-7 and V is TRBV28; the match to TRBD2 covers 8 bases. CDR3 DNA sequence: TGTGCCAGCAGTCTCGTAGCGGGATACCCCGAGCAGTACTTC. Translated: CASSLVAGYPEQYF.